This T cell receptor (beta chain) was documented in a study of cytomegalovirus exposure and HLA in healthy donors. Whole-study findings and limits: The study dropped some indistinguishable V segments, TRBV6-2 and TRBV6-3 among them. With further analysis later on, most CMV-associated TCR beta chains appeared HLA-restricted.

It was with 60 Vbeta and 13 Jbeta primers that the PCR ran. Generated by immunoSEQ multiplex PCR, the TCRdb table keeps only in-frame clones and is missing some. The data show more than 200,000 clones, approximately 80% seen once. Comment on this clone: Its antigen is as yet unknown.

V lost 3 bases to trimming and J lost 6 bases, with 12 bases between them. There are 14 residues in the CDR3. Germline CDR1 and CDR2: SGHTA and FQGTGA. The source material was PBMCs. The chain combines TRBV7-3 with TRBJ2-1; TRBD1 is a possible D gene (5 bases). The receptor's source is a girl under 18 in good health and CMV-seronegative. The CDR3 DNA is TGTGCCAGCAGCTTCGGTGACAGCCTCAATGAGCAGTTCTTC. Its protein is CASSFGDSLNEQFF. Complete variable domain (other parts from reference TRBV7-3 and TRBJ2-1): GAGVSQTPSNKVTEKGKYVELRCDPISGHTALYWYRQSLGQGPEFLIYFQGTGAADDSGLPNDRFFAVRPEGSVSTLKIQRTERGDSAVYLCASSFGDSLNEQFFGPGTRLTVL.